Listed below are T cell receptor beta chains from one sample, sequenced in a study of blood T cells in healthy people across ages. TCRdb processed the 5' RACE reads anew with MiXCR; each CDR3 protein has one entry. The sample yields about 780,000 distinct CDR3 sequences, roughly 26% seen once. The data were also submitted as part of a second study, on T cells of mothers and their children.

Sequenced sample: blood. Source of these receptors: a boy aged 10-17 years in good health. The CDR3 runs from the conserved cysteine through the conserved F or W. A D gene is named only where the DNA matches it firmly. Rows may omit the clone size; those that give it use once, few, many or a size class.

TRBJ1-2	TRBD1	-	TRBV5-1	CASRDRDGYTF	TGCGCCAGCAGGGACAGGGATGGCTACACCTTC
TRBJ2-2	TRBD1	few	TRBV6-1	CASNPRLGTANTGELFF	TGTGCCAGCAACCCAAGGTTAGGGACAGCGAACACCGGGGAGCTGTTTTTT
TRBJ2-7	-	-	TRBV27	CASFTASYEQYF	TGTGCCAGCTTCACGGCTTCCTACGAGCAGTACTTC
TRBJ2-5	-	once	TRBV7-9	CASSLWQLETQYF	TGTGCCAGCAGCTTATGGCAGCTAGAGACCCAGTACTTC
TRBJ2-3	-	-	TRBV15	CATSRGSPGTSTDTQYF	TGTGCCACCAGCAGAGGGTCCCCGGGGACTAGCACAGATACGCAGTATTTT
TRBJ2-5	-	once	TRBV27	CASSLSWQGVETQYF	TGTGCCAGCAGTTTATCATGGCAGGGAGTGGAGACCCAGTACTTC
TRBJ2-1	-	few	TRBV10-1	CASSDNRGSDEQFF	TGCGCCAGCAGTGACAATCGGGGGTCGGATGAGCAGTTCTTC
TRBJ2-1	-	many	TRBV9	CASSAGTYNEQFF	TGTGCCAGCAGTGCCGGGACTTACAATGAGCAGTTCTTC
TRBJ1-1	-	few	TRBV6-1	CASTLVRHTNTEAFF	TGTGCCAGCACCCTAGTCCGACACACGAACACTGAAGCTTTCTTT
TRBJ2-7	TRBD1	-	TRBV28	CASNQDRAYEQYF	TGTGCCAGCAACCAGGACAGGGCCTACGAGCAGTACTTC
TRBJ2-4	TRBD1	few	TRBV7-2	CASSLKGQGGIQYF	TGTGCCAGCAGCTTAAAGGGACAGGGGGGAATTCAGTACTTC
TRBJ2-6	TRBD1	few	TRBV15	CATSTTGTGEVDGANVLTF	TGTGCCACCAGCACTACCGGGACAGGGGAGGTAGATGGGGCCAACGTCCTGACTTTT
TRBJ2-2	TRBD1	-	TRBV20-1	CSAIGQGTGELFF	TGCAGTGCCATCGGACAGGGCACCGGGGAGCTGTTTTTT
TRBJ1-2	-	-	TRBV7-2	CASSPGGYGGYTF	TGTGCCAGCAGCCCGGGGGGCTACGGGGGCTACACCTTC
TRBJ2-1	TRBD1	few	TRBV6-2/TRBV6-3	CASSYSRDRTYNEQFF	TGTGCCAGCAGTTACTCGAGGGACAGGACCTACAATGAGCAGTTCTTC
TRBJ1-6	-	-	TRBV5-1	CASSLEWGQSNSPLHF	TGCGCCAGCAGCTTGGAGTGGGGGCAGAGTAATTCACCCCTCCACTTT
TRBJ1-5	TRBD1	few	TRBV6-5	CASRDTGGQPQHF	TGTGCCAGCAGGGATACAGGGGGTCAGCCCCAGCATTTT
TRBJ2-7	TRBD2	-	TRBV20-1	CSARDTSSGGDSYEQYF	TGCAGTGCTAGAGATACGTCTAGCGGGGGCGACTCCTACGAGCAGTACTTC
TRBJ2-2	-	few	TRBV5-1	CASSFRRSGELFF	TGCGCCAGCAGCTTCCGCCGTTCTGGGGAGCTGTTTTTT
TRBJ1-1	-	-	TRBV20-1	CSAKTEPLEAFF	TGCAGTGCTAAAACGGAGCCCTTGGAAGCTTTCTTT
TRBJ2-7	TRBD1	few	TRBV7-6	CASSPGTGGCEQYF	TGTGCCAGCAGCCCAGGGACAGGGGGCTGCGAGCAGTACTTC
TRBJ2-5	TRBD2	few	TRBV27	CASSLSGLAEQYF	TGTGCCAGCAGTTTATCAGGACTAGCGGAGCAGTACTTC
TRBJ2-5	TRBD1	-	TRBV3-1	CASSHDREETQYF	TGTGCCAGCAGTCACGACAGGGAGGAGACCCAGTACTTC
TRBJ1-2	-	-	TRBV28	CASSLPYDANYGYTF	TGTGCCAGCAGTCTCCCATATGACGCTAACTATGGCTACACCTTC
TRBJ2-7	-	-	TRBV3-1	CASSQMQGTEQYF	TGTGCCAGCAGCCAAATGCAGGGAACCGAGCAGTACTTC
TRBJ2-6	-	few	TRBV20-1	CSARPHSGANVLTF	TGCAGTGCTAGACCCCACTCTGGGGCCAACGTCCTGACTTTC
TRBJ2-7	-	-	TRBV6-1	CVIGTYEQYF	TGTGTTATAGGGACCTACGAGCAGTACTTC